This T cell receptor beta chain was captured by sequencing in a study of blood T cell repertoires in COVID-19. Study details: Material from acute and convalescent COVID-19 was sourced from the United States, Italy and Spain. Nucleic acid was either cDNA or gDNA, and it came from T cells, B-cell-depleted T cells, or PBMCs.

In the study's own analysis: It was from reference gene primer amplification that nucleated cell counts were estimated. Sequencing used immunoSEQ multiplex PCR; TCRdb keeps in-frame clones, though not all of them. V and J calls and clone size follow that table, whereas D and trimming were derived from the DNA. The repertoire has roughly 66,000 clones, about 90% of them found once; the top ten carry about 7.3%. Between the trimmed V and J ends, which lost 6 bases and 2 bases, there was a span of 10 bases. CDR1 and CDR2 (germline): SGHTA, FQGTGA. This CDR3 has 13 residues. Sequenced material: peripheral blood. This chain connects TRBV7-3 to TRBJ1-1, with a tentative D call TRBD1 (5 bases). The receptor comes from a human donor in a cohort sampled during active COVID-19. CDR3 residues: CASRQGPNTEAFF. The CDR3 DNA sequence: TGTGCCAGCAGGCAGGGTCCAAACACTGAAGCTTTCTTT.